A selection of T cell receptor beta chains follows, all from one sample in a study of T-cell reconstitution after alpha-beta-depleted transplantation in children. TCRdb called the PCR reads again in MiXCR, with one record for every CDR3 protein. The sample lists about 980,000 distinct CDR3 sequences; about 29% were seen once. Sequenced material: PBMCs, mostly from graft donor cells, taken 360 days after TCRalphabeta/CD19-depleted stem cell transplant. These receptors came from a boy under three years old who had a stem cell transplant for SCID, so the T cells may come from the graft donor. The CDR3 runs from the conserved cysteine through the conserved F or W. A D gene is named only where the DNA matches it firmly. Part of the rows lack a size; the others show once, few, many or a class for expanded clones.

abundance	v_gene	d_gene	j_gene	CDR3aa	CDR3nt
.	TRBV5-1	TRBD1	TRBJ1-1	CASSLEGASAFF	TGCGCCAGCAGCTTGGAGGGGGCATCAGCTTTCTTT
.	TRBV4-1	.	TRBJ2-7	CASSQDPEQGYEQYF	TGCGCCAGCAGCCAAGATCCAGAACAGGGCTACGAGCAGTACTTC
.	TRBV2	TRBD2	TRBJ2-1	CASSNLAGARDEQFF	TGTGCCAGCAGTAACTTAGCGGGGGCAAGGGATGAGCAGTTCTTC
.	TRBV5-6	.	TRBJ2-6	CASSQLSSGANVLTF	TGTGCCAGCAGCCAATTAAGCTCTGGGGCCAACGTCCTGACTTTC
few	TRBV6-2/TRBV6-3	.	TRBJ2-1	CASSYPGNNEQFF	TGTGCCAGCAGTTACCCAGGAAACAATGAGCAGTTCTTC
.	TRBV10-3	.	TRBJ1-5	CAISVSSNQPQHF	TGTGCCATCAGTGTGAGTAGCAATCAGCCCCAGCATTTT
few	TRBV27	.	TRBJ1-1	CASSFGRHTEAFF	TGTGCCAGCAGTTTTGGACGCCACACTGAAGCTTTCTTT
many	TRBV3-1	.	TRBJ2-7	CASSQGSTRVYEQYF	TGTGCCAGCAGCCAAGGCAGTACCAGAGTCTACGAGCAGTACTTC
.	TRBV20-1	TRBD1	TRBJ2-7	CSATTGGGSYEQYF	TGCAGTGCTACCACAGGGGGAGGCTCCTACGAGCAGTACTTC
few	TRBV24-1	TRBD1	TRBJ2-1	CATSDRRQGHNEQFF	TGTGCCACCAGTGACCGCAGACAGGGCCACAATGAGCAGTTCTTC
.	TRBV27	TRBD2	TRBJ2-2	CASTSLGRDAGELFF	TGTGCCAGCACCTCTCTGGGGAGGGACGCCGGGGAGCTGTTTTTT
few	TRBV12-3/TRBV12-4	TRBD1	TRBJ1-1	CASSSGTGGGGTEAFF	TGTGCCAGCAGTTCCGGGACAGGAGGAGGGGGCACTGAAGCTTTCTTT
.	TRBV7-2	.	TRBJ2-6	CASGPSRGANVLTF	TGTGCCAGCGGACCTAGTCGGGGGGCCAACGTCCTGACTTTC
few	TRBV20-1	.	TRBJ2-7	CSAHAPNYEQYF	TGCAGTGCCCATGCGCCCAACTACGAGCAGTACTTC
few	TRBV28	.	TRBJ2-1	CASSFRQDNEQFF	TGTGCCAGCAGTTTCCGACAGGACAATGAGCAGTTCTTC
.	TRBV4-2	.	TRBJ1-1	CASSQGLEAFF	TGTGCCAGCAGCCAGGGGTTAGAAGCTTTCTTT
few	TRBV6-1	.	TRBJ1-2	CASMLGLGDNGYTF	TGTGCCAGCATGCTGGGCCTAGGGGATAATGGCTACACCTTC
few	TRBV6-5	.	TRBJ2-2	CASSYLPGYNTGELFF	TGTGCCAGCAGTTATCTTCCCGGATATAACACCGGGGAGCTGTTTTTT
.	TRBV12-3/TRBV12-4	.	TRBJ1-4	CASSGPGEEKLFF	TGTGCCAGCAGCGGTCCGGGCGAGGAAAAACTGTTTTTT
.	TRBV5-1	.	TRBJ2-7	CASSLKAGGSQQYF	TGCGCCAGCAGCTTGAAGGCAGGAGGATCCCAGCAGTACTTC
few	TRBV18	TRBD1	TRBJ2-3	CASSPRQGLSDTQYF	TGTGCCAGCTCGCCCAGACAGGGGTTGTCGGATACGCAGTATTTT
.	TRBV5-5	TRBD2	TRBJ2-5	CASSPLWGREQETQYF	TGTGCCAGCAGCCCATTGTGGGGGAGGGAACAAGAGACCCAGTACTTC
.	TRBV12-3/TRBV12-4	.	TRBJ2-1	CASSPNTRIGEQFF	TGTGCCAGCAGTCCAAATACTCGGATCGGTGAGCAGTTCTTC
few	TRBV20-1	.	TRBJ2-4	CSAPRIPVAKNIQYF	TGCAGTGCACCACGAATACCGGTAGCCAAAAACATTCAGTACTTC
few	TRBV7-2	TRBD2	TRBJ2-7	CASSLVLAGGPREQYF	TGTGCCAGCAGCTTAGTCCTAGCGGGGGGCCCGAGGGAGCAGTACTTC
.	TRBV9	TRBD1	TRBJ2-3	CASSVRGPGTDTQYF	TGTGCCAGCAGCGTAAGGGGGCCCGGCACAGATACGCAGTATTTT
few	TRBV9	TRBD2	TRBJ2-1	CASTALAGSYNEQFF	TGTGCCAGCACCGCTTTAGCGGGCTCCTACAATGAGCAGTTCTTC
.	TRBV2	TRBD2	TRBJ2-1	CASRDRLAGDNEQFF	TGTGCCAGCAGGGACAGACTAGCGGGGGACAATGAGCAGTTCTTC
.	TRBV29-1	TRBD1	TRBJ1-2	CSVETGYHGYTF	TGCAGCGTAGAGACAGGGTACCATGGCTACACCTTC
.	TRBV12-3/TRBV12-4	TRBD1	TRBJ2-3	CASRDGQGSTDTQYF	TGTGCCAGCAGAGACGGACAGGGGAGCACAGATACGCAGTATTTT
.	TRBV6-1	.	TRBJ2-5	CASSHRNQETQYF	TGTGCCAGCAGCCATAGGAACCAAGAGACCCAGTACTTC
.	TRBV4-2	TRBD2	TRBJ2-2	CASSKSGGPLANTGELFF	TGTGCCAGCAGCAAAAGCGGGGGGCCCCTCGCGAACACCGGGGAGCTGTTTTTT
.	TRBV20-1	TRBD2	TRBJ2-7	CSGLAGTYEQYF	TGCAGTGGACTAGCGGGCACCTACGAGCAGTACTTC
.	TRBV27	.	TRBJ1-6	CASRPRGGLSLHF	TGTGCCAGCAGACCCCGAGGCGGACTGTCCCTCCACTTT
few	TRBV4-2	TRBD2	TRBJ2-3	CASSLKWPSGRDTQYF	TGTGCCAGCAGCCTTAAATGGCCTAGCGGGCGGGATACGCAGTATTTT
.	TRBV28	TRBD1	TRBJ2-3	CASSSLQGADTQYF	TGTGCCAGCAGTTCCCTCCAGGGGGCAGATACGCAGTATTTT
.	TRBV7-2	.	TRBJ2-1	CASSLQARTEQFF	TGTGCCAGCAGCTTACAGGCCCGTACCGAGCAGTTCTTC
few	TRBV5-1	TRBD2	TRBJ2-3	CASSNISGGTDTQYF	TGCGCCAGCAGCAACATTAGCGGGGGCACAGATACGCAGTATTTT
few	TRBV9	TRBD2	TRBJ2-7	CASSVLGGSNHEQYF	TGTGCCAGCAGCGTACTGGGGGGGAGTAACCACGAGCAGTACTTC
.	TRBV10-3	.	TRBJ2-5	CAISVGTVETQYF	TGTGCCATCAGTGTAGGGACGGTAGAGACCCAGTACTTC
.	TRBV3-1	TRBD1	TRBJ2-1	CASSQDFGDRAYNEQFF	TGTGCCAGCAGCCAAGATTTTGGGGACAGGGCCTACAATGAGCAGTTCTTC
.	TRBV4-1	.	TRBJ2-1	CASSQPPDSAGYNEQFF	TGCGCCAGCAGCCAACCCCCCGACTCAGCAGGCTACAATGAGCAGTTCTTC
.	TRBV20-1	.	TRBJ2-2	CSARGRLPNTGELFF	TGCAGTGCTAGAGGGCGGCTTCCCAACACCGGGGAGCTGTTTTTT
many	TRBV5-5	.	TRBJ2-7	CASSLGLPSYEQYF	TGTGCCAGCAGCTTGGGACTCCCCTCCTACGAGCAGTACTTC
.	TRBV5-6	.	TRBJ2-2	CASSLVLNTGELFF	TGTGCCAGCAGCTTGGTTCTAAACACCGGGGAGCTGTTTTTT
few	TRBV7-9	.	TRBJ2-5	CASREEYQETQYF	TGTGCCAGCAGAGAGGAGTACCAAGAGACCCAGTACTTC
.	TRBV4-1	TRBD1	TRBJ2-5	CASSSGTGASETQYF	TGCGCCAGTAGCTCCGGGACAGGGGCGTCGGAGACCCAGTACTTC
.	TRBV27	TRBD2	TRBJ2-3	CASSRKSGGSSTDTQYF	TGTGCCAGCAGCCGAAAAAGCGGGGGATCTAGCACAGATACGCAGTATTTT
.	TRBV18	.	TRBJ2-1	CASSMVAGEQFF	TGTGCCAGCTCAATGGTAGCTGGTGAGCAGTTCTTC
.	TRBV16	TRBD1	TRBJ2-7	CASSPWGRIQGSAYEQYF	TGTGCCAGCAGCCCCTGGGGGAGAATACAGGGGAGCGCCTACGAGCAGTACTTC
.	TRBV5-1	TRBD2	TRBJ2-3	CASSLSRGKTSGGPGTDTQYF	TGCGCCAGCAGCTTGTCCCGCGGAAAGACTAGCGGGGGGCCCGGCACAGATACGCAGTATTTT